The 29 T cell receptor beta chains presented below share a single source sample, sequenced in a study of regulatory T cells in long-lasting Graves disease (dated by TCRdb to about 2021). The method was multiplex PCR. For sequencing, an Illumina HiSeq 4000 was employed. iRepertoire HTBI primers and Arm-PCR amplification of CDR3 regions were used to construct TCR beta libraries. TCRdb redid the processing of the public reads, applying fastp at Q25 and MiXCR, and retained in-frame beta chains. For every CDR3 protein sequence, its rows merge into one entry that carries the most common genes and DNA. Counted in this sample were about 310,000 distinct CDR3 sequences; 18% of them appeared once. The ten top clones hold about two fifths of the sample. The time point label for this specimen denotes: newly diagnosed GD, antithyroid drugs for less than 3 months. RNA was extracted from PBMCs in TRIzol for both TCR sequencing and RNA sequencing.

The sequencing used peripheral blood mononuclear cells (PBMCs), collected at new diagnosis, from a patient treated with antithyroid drugs. The receptor set was obtained from a female donor with Graves disease.

In its sample, this clonotype was seen once. A much larger clone lies one base from this, so it may be a read error. V usage is TRBV15 and J usage is TRBJ2-1, with D perhaps TRBD1 (5 bases). The CDR3 extends over 15 amino acids. Trimming removed 0 bases from V and 13 bases from J, with 19 bases in between. Germline V gene sequence: CDR1 LNHNV, CDR2 YYDKDF (reference sequence). This CDR3 is CATSRDGAAQETQFF. For the CDR3, the DNA is TGTGCCACCAGCAGAGATGGGGCGGCCCAAGAGACCCAGTTCTTC.

This clonotype was seen at least ten times. This chain uses TRBV10-3 with TRBJ2-7, with TRBD2 identical over 8 bases. The germline V gene has CDR1 ENHRY and CDR2 SYGVKD. The CDR3 loop spans 13 amino acids. After removal of 6 bases from V and 3 bases from J, the junction contained 4 bases not matched to a gene. CDR3 coding DNA: TGTGCCATCAGGCGGGAGGCCGTCTACGAGCAGTACTTC. Its translation: CAIRREAVYEQYF.

This clonotype was seen ten or more times. The chain has TRBV7-2 and TRBJ1-1; D is uncertain. The CDR3 totals 12 residues. Germline-derived CDR1 and CDR2 are SGHTA and FQGNSA. The germline V and J ends were trimmed by 2 bases and 3 bases, with 4 bases remaining between them. CDR3 protein: CASSLSYTEAFF. CDR3 DNA sequence: TGTGCCAGCAGCTTAAGTTACACTGAAGCTTTCTTT.

Many counts were recorded for this clonotype. This chain joins TRBV13 and TRBJ1-4, with TRBD1 as a possible D gene (6 bases). The CDR3 has 15 amino acids. Deletions cut 5 bases from V and 8 bases from J, with 18 bases between. Germline lookup yields CDR1 PRHDT and CDR2 FYEKMQ (reference sequence). CDR3 loop: CASSGAGALREKLFF. The CDR3 DNA sequence: TGTGCCAGCAGCGGCGCGGGGGCGCTTCGGGAAAAACTGTTTTTT.

The V call is TRBV27, the J call TRBJ1-1; 7 nucleotides match TRBD1. With V trimmed by 5 bases and J by 8 bases, 8 bases remained unmatched. This CDR3 comprises 13 residues. Per germline, CDR1 MNHEY and CDR2 SMNVEV (reference sequence). The CDR3 bases are TGTGCCAGCAGTATCCGGGACAGCGAAGAAGCTTTCTTT. This sequence encodes CASSIRDSEEAFF.

This clonotype was counted at least ten times. The V and J genes are TRBV28 and TRBJ1-4; maybe TRBD1 (5 bases). V lost 8 bases and J lost 8, with 9 bases in between. Germline V gene data show CDR1 as MDHEN and CDR2 as SYDVKM. This CDR3 has 11 residues. DNA of the CDR3: TGTGCCAGCCGCGGGGGAGAAAAACTGTTTTTT. It is translated as CASRGGEKLFF. Full variable domain (outside the CDR3, taken from reference TRBV28 and TRBJ1-4): DVKVTQSSRYLVKRTGEKVFLECVQDMDHENMFWYRQDPGLGLRLIYFSYDVKMKEKGDIPEGYSVSREKKERFSLILESASTNQTSMYLCASRGGEKLFFGSGTQLSVL.

This clonotype was seen many times. The chain is built from TRBV19 and TRBJ1-1, with 7 bases lining up with TRBD1. The J segment lost 0 bases and the V segment lost 3 bases, leaving 7 bases of the junction unmatched. Germline V gene lookup returns CDR1 LNHDA and CDR2 SQIVND (reference sequence). The CDR3 length is 16 residues. CDR3 in amino acids: CASSMSGQIMNTEAFF. CDR3 bases: TGTGCCAGTAGTATGTCGGGACAGATTATGAACACTGAAGCTTTCTTT.

This clonotype has a count of ten or more. This rearrangement joins TRBV28 to TRBJ1-2; D is unresolved. Between the trimmed V and J ends, which lost 6 bases and 0 bases, there was a span of 14 bases. The V gene's germline CDR1 is MDHEN and CDR2 SYDVKM. The CDR3 is made up of 15 amino acids. In nucleotides, the CDR3 is TGTGCCAGCAGGGTAGACCGCAGCGCTAACTATGGCTACACCTTC. This sequence encodes CASRVDRSANYGYTF.

This clonotype was seen ten or more times. CDR3 DNA sequence: TGCAGTTCTGGTGCGGGAGGAAGAGATACGCAGTATTTT. It translates to CSSGAGGRDTQYF. This chain joins TRBV20-1 and TRBJ2-3; 8 bases line up with TRBD2. Germline CDR1 reads DFQATT; CDR2 reads SNEGSKA (reference sequence). The CDR3 totals 13 residues. Unmatched junction bases numbered 9, after V lost 8 bases and J lost 5 bases.

Regarding this clonotype: Because the CDR3 is missing its conserved closing phenylalanine or tryptophan, this is likely a read error. The chain combines TRBV18 with TRBJ2-1; D is unresolved. The germline V gene encodes CDR1 KGHSH and CDR2 LQKENI. The CDR3 spans 14 residues. With 3 bases removed from V and 5 bases from J, the gap between germline ends came to 11 bases. The CDR3 DNA follows: TGTGCCAGCTCACCGCCCCCGGTCCACAATGAGCAGTTCGTC. This translates into CASSPPPVHNEQFV.

This clonotype has at least ten counts. The chain has TRBV11-2 and TRBJ2-3, with 13 positions matching TRBD2. J gave up 0 bases and V 8 bases, and 5 bases lay outside the gene matches. The CDR3 has 16 amino acids. Germline loops: CDR1 SGHAT, CDR2 FQNNGV. In nucleotides, the CDR3 is TGTGCCAGCGGCCCACTAGCGGGAGGGAGCACAGATACGCAGTATTTT. Protein product: CASGPLAGGSTDTQYF.

This clonotype was observed at least ten times. The rearrangement links TRBV11-3 to TRBJ2-1; 9 nucleotides match TRBD1. CDR1 SGHNT and CDR2 YENEEA come from the germline V gene. Trimming at V came to 5 bases and at J to 1 base, leaving 6 bases not matched to a gene. The CDR3 is 16 amino acids. The DNA of the CDR3 is TGTGCCAGCAGCGGGACAGGGAGGTTATCCTACAATGAGCAGTTCTTC. This sequence encodes CASSGTGRLSYNEQFF.

The table lists this clonotype with many counts. The V and J genes are TRBV28 and TRBJ1-4; 7 bases line up with TRBD1. The CDR3 extends over 14 amino acids. Germline V gene sequence: CDR1 MDHEN, CDR2 SYDVKM. The V gene end was trimmed by 6 bases and the J gene end by 4 bases; junction bases not matched to a gene: 5. CDR3: CASSPGQINEKLFF. The CDR3 DNA reads as TGTGCCAGCAGCCCGGGACAGATTAATGAAAAACTGTTTTTT.

Remarks on this clonotype: This may be a read error: a much more frequent sequence differs by one nucleotide. The chain links TRBV19 to TRBJ1-2; tentative D call: TRBD1 (5 bases). The CDR3 has 16 amino acids. V shed 5 bases and J shed 4 bases, with 20 bases lying between them. Germline V lookup: CDR1 LNHDA, CDR2 SQIVND (reference sequence). CDR3 region: CASSPRDARTLYGYTF. CDR3 bases: TGTGCCAGTAGTCCCCGGGACGCCAGGACTCTCTATGGCTACACCTTC.

This clonotype was seen repeatedly, ten times or more. The V and J genes are TRBV5-6 and TRBJ2-1; 10 nucleotides agree with TRBD2. From germline, CDR1 is SGHDT and CDR2 YYEEEE. Unmatched junction bases numbered 3, after V lost 2 bases and J lost 4 bases. This CDR3 has 15 residues. CDR3 protein: CASSFGLADYNEQFF. DNA of the CDR3: TGTGCCAGCAGCTTCGGACTAGCGGATTACAATGAGCAGTTCTTC. Supplemented by reference TRBV5-6 and TRBJ2-1, the full variable domain reads DAGVTQSPTHLIKTRGQQVTLRCSPKSGHDTVSWYQQALGQGPQFIFQYYEEEERQRGNFPDRFSGHQFPNYSSELNVNALLLGDSALYLCASSFGLADYNEQFFGPGTRLTVL.

In this sample, this clonotype turned up many times. The gene calls are TRBV12-3 or TRBV12-4 and TRBJ2-2, with 9 bases aligning to TRBD2. The CDR3 is made up of 19 amino acids. The junction had 18 bases not matched to a gene; V was cut back by 3 bases and J by 7 bases. The CDR3 bases are TGTGCCAGCAGTTTCAGATCCCCCCTGGCGGGAGGGCCTTTCGGGGAGCTGTTTTTT. This encodes CASSFRSPLAGGPFGELFF.

This clonotype was seen many times. This sequence joins TRBV27 and TRBJ2-3; 7 nucleotides align to TRBD1. CDR3 size: 15 residues. With V trimmed by 5 bases and J by 11 bases, 16 bases remained unmatched. Germline CDR1 reads MNHEY; CDR2 reads SMNVEV (reference sequence). CDR3 in DNA: TGTGCCAGCAGTCCCTCGGGACAGAGGGTCTTACTGCAGTATTTT. This sequence encodes CASSPSGQRVLLQYF.

In this sample, this clonotype turned up many times. The chain links TRBV28 to TRBJ2-2; a possible D gene is TRBD2 (6 bases). The CDR3 extends over 19 amino acids. CDR1 is MDHEN, CDR2 SYDVKM, per germline. V lost 5 bases and J 6 bases, leaving 28 bases between the germline ends. DNA of the CDR3: TGTGCCAGCAGTCCCCTGGGGGGTAGGGGAGGCCATAGAGCCGGGGAGCTGTTTTTT. It codes for CASSPLGGRGGHRAGELFF.

This clonotype appeared many times. The chain has TRBV11-2 and TRBJ2-3, with TRBD1 matching over 10 bases. V shed 0 bases and J 3 bases; nucleotides not matched to a gene: 3. The CDR3 runs 16 residues. CDR1 and CDR2 from the germline V gene are SGHAT and FQNNGV. CDR3 loop: CASSLDGDRGTDTQYF. CDR3 sequence (DNA): TGTGCCAGCAGCTTAGACGGGGACAGGGGTACAGATACGCAGTATTTT. Using reference TRBV11-2 and TRBJ2-3 for the parts outside the CDR3, the full variable domain is EAGVAQSPRYKIIEKRQSVAFWCNPISGHATLYWYQQILGQGPKLLIQFQNNGVVDDSQLPKDRFSAERLKGVDSTLKIQPAKLEDSAVYLCASSLDGDRGTDTQYFGPGTRLTVL.

This clonotype occurred many times. This chain connects TRBV30 to TRBJ1-5, with D perhaps matching TRBD1 (5 bases). V shed 2 bases and J shed 6 bases, with 14 bases lying between them. This CDR3 comprises 14 residues. The V gene's germline CDR1 is GTSNPN and CDR2 SVGIG (reference sequence). In DNA form, the CDR3 reads TGTGCCTGGAGTTTGGGGGGTTACGGTCAGCCCCAGCATTTT. Encoded protein: CAWSLGGYGQPQHF. The whole variable domain, filled in from reference TRBV30 and TRBJ1-5, reads SQTIHQWPATLVQPVGSPLSLECTVEGTSNPNLYWYRQAAGRGLQLLFYSVGIGQISSEVPQNLSASRPQDRQFILSSKKLLLSDSGFYLCAWSLGGYGQPQHFGDGTRLSIL.

This chain connects TRBV28 to TRBJ2-1; D is possibly TRBD2 (6 bases). V shed 1 base and J shed 8 bases, with 9 bases lying between them. Germline CDR1 MDHEN, CDR2 SYDVKM. There are 13 residues in the CDR3. The CDR3 sequence is CASSLYGSYEQFF. CDR3 sequence (DNA): TGTGCCAGCAGTTTATACGGGAGCTATGAGCAGTTCTTC.

This clonotype was detected only once. The chain links TRBV7-2 to TRBJ2-7; 11 positions agree with TRBD1. The CDR3 runs to 14 residues. Germline V lookup: CDR1 SGHTA, CDR2 FQGNSA. The V gene end was trimmed by 5 bases and the J gene end by 4 bases; junction bases not matched to a gene: 4. As DNA, the CDR3 is TGTGCCAGCAGCATGGACAGGGGGCTATACGAGCAGTACTTC. Its protein product is CASSMDRGLYEQYF.

This clonotype was counted at least ten times. This rearrangement joins TRBV12-3 or TRBV12-4 to TRBJ2-7; the match to TRBD2 covers 10 bases. V trimming: 5 bases; J trimming: 7 bases; junction bases outside the gene matches: 8. The CDR3 length is 14 residues. CDR3 nucleotides: TGTGCCAGCAGTCCCTCCCCACTAGCGGGGGAGCAGTACTTC. This encodes CASSPSPLAGEQYF.

As to this clonotype: At one end the junction does not follow the germline gene, possibly because of a read error. The chain joins TRBV6-2 or TRBV6-3 to TRBJ1-1; 8 bases are a match to TRBD1. The CDR3 is 15 amino acids. Looked up from germline, CDR1 is MNHEY and CDR2 is SVGEGT. CDR3 sequence (DNA): TGTGCCGGCAGTTCAGGGGGCAATCCGAACACTAAAGCTTTCTTT. Encoded protein: CAGSSGGNPNTKAFF.

This clonotype was detected only a few times. CDR3 DNA: TGTGCCAGTAGTCCTTACACCGACACTGAAGCTTTCTTT. Translation: CASSPYTDTEAFF. The chain couples TRBV19 to TRBJ1-1; D unresolved. The CDR3 totals 13 residues. CDR1 is LNHDA, CDR2 SQIVND, per germline (reference sequence). Trimming cost V 5 bases and J 3 bases, with 10 bases left between them.

Ten or more counts support this clonotype. V usage is TRBV30 and J usage is TRBJ2-2; 7 nucleotides match TRBD2. Germline-derived CDR1 and CDR2 are GTSNPN and SVGIG (reference sequence). The V gene end was trimmed by 0 bases and the J gene end by 6 bases; junction bases not matched to a gene: 10. The CDR3 sequence is 16 residues long. CDR3 in DNA: TGTGCCTGGAGTGTACCGGGGACTACCCAACCCGGGGAGCTGTTTTTT. Translation gives CAWSVPGTTQPGELFF.

This clonotype has ten or more counts. This chain uses TRBV11-3 with TRBJ2-2, with D possibly being TRBD2 (6 bases). The CDR3 spans 14 residues. Trimming pared 4 bases from V and 9 bases from J, leaving 15 bases between. Germline values: CDR1 SGHNT, CDR2 YENEEA. CDR3 amino acids: CASSSLGGNRELFF. The CDR3, as DNA: TGTGCCAGCAGCTCCCTGGGCGGGAATCGGGAGCTGTTTTTT.

This clonotype has ten or more counts. The V call is TRBV28, the J call TRBJ2-1; 10 bases fit TRBD2. The V and J ends lost 6 bases and 6 bases, in that order; junction bases with no gene match: 8. This CDR3 spans 15 amino acids. Germline V CDR1 and CDR2: MDHEN, SYDVKM. The CDR3 DNA reads as TGTGCCAGCAGCCCCGCTAGCGGGAGAGGCAATGAGCAGTTCTTC. Translating gives CASSPASGRGNEQFF.

This clonotype came up a few times. The V and J genes are TRBV29-1 and TRBJ2-3; no clear D gene. Trimming removed 6 bases at V and 1 base at J, with 11 bases between. In germline, CDR1 is SQVTM, CDR2 ANQGSEA. This CDR3 region has 13 residues. In nucleotides, the CDR3 is TGCAGCGTCCGCGTTGGGGGCACAGATACGCAGTATTTT. Translated, it gives CSVRVGGTDTQYF.